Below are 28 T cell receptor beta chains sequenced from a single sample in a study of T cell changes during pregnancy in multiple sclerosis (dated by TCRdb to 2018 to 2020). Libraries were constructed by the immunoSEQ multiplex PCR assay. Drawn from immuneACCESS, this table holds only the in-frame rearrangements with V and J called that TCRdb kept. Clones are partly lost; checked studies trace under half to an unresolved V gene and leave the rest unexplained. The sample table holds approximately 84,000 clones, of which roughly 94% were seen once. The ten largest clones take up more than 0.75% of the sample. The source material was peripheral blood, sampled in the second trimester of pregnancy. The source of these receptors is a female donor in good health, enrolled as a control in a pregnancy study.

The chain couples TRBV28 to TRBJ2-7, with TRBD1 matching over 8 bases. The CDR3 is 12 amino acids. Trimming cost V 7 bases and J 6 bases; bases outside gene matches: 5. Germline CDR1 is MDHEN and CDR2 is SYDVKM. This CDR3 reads CASTTTGGEQYF. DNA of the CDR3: TGTGCCAGCACCACCACAGGGGGCGAGCAGTACTTC.

In DNA, the CDR3 is TGCGCCAGCAGCCAAGAGGACAGGGGGAATACCGGGGAGCTGTTTTTT. It yields the protein CASSQEDRGNTGELFF. The V gene is TRBV4-1, the J gene TRBJ2-2, with 10 bases aligning to TRBD1. V gave up 0 bases and J gave up 5 bases; unmatched junction bases: 3. The CDR3 is 16 amino acids. Germline lookup yields CDR1 MGHRA and CDR2 YSYEKL.

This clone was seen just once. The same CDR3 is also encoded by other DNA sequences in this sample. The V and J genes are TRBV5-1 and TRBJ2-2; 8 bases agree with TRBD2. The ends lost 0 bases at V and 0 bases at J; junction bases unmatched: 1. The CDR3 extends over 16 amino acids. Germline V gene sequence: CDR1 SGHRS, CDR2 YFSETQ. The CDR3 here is CASSLELAANTGELFF. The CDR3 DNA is TGCGCCAGCAGCTTGGAACTAGCGGCGAACACCGGGGAGCTGTTTTTT.

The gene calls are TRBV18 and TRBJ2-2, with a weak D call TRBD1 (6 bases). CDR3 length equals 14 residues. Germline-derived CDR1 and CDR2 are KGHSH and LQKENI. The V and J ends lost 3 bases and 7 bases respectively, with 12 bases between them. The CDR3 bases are TGTGCCAGCTCACCCTTATTGGACAGCGGGGAGCTGTTTTTT. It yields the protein CASSPLLDSGELFF.

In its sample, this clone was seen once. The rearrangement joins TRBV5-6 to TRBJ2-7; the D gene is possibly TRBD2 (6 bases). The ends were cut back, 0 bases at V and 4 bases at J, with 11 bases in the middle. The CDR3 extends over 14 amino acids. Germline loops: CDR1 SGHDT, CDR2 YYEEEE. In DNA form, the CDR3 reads TGTGCCAGCAGCTTGGGATGGGGACTTTACGAGCAGTACTTC. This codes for CASSLGWGLYEQYF.

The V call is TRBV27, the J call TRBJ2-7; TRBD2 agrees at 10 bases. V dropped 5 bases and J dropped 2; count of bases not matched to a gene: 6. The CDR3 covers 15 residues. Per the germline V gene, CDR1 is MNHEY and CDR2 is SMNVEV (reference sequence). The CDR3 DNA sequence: TGTGCCAGCAGTACGACTAGCGGGTCCCCCTACGAGCAGTACTTC. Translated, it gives CASSTTSGSPYEQYF.

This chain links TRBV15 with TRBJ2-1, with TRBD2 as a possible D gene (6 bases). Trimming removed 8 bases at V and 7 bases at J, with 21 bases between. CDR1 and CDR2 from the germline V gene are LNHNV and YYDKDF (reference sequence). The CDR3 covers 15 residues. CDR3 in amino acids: CATSSSSGEGNEQFF. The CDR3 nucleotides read TGTGCCACCTCGAGTTCGTCGGGAGAGGGTAATGAGCAGTTCTTC.

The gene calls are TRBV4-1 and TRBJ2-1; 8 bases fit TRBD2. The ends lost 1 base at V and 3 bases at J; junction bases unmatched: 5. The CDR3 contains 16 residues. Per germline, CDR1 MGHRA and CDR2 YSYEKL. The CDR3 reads CASSQVRLAIYNEQFF. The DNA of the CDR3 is TGCGCCAGCAGCCAAGTTCGACTAGCGATCTACAATGAGCAGTTCTTC.

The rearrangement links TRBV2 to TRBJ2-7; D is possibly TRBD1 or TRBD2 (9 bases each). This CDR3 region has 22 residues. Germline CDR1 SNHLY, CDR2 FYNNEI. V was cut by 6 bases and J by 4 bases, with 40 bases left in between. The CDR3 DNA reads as TGTGCCAGCAGGGCCGCACAGGGGGCATCGTCTAGCGGGACCCACAACCTTTACGAGCAGTACTTC. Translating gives CASRAAQGASSSGTHNLYEQYF.

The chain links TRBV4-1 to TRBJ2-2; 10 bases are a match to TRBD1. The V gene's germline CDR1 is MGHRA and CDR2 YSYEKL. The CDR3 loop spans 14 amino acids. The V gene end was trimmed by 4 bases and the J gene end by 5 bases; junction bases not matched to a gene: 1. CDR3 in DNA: TGCGCCAGCAGCCGGACAGGGGGGACCGGGGAGCTGTTTTTT. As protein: CASSRTGGTGELFF.

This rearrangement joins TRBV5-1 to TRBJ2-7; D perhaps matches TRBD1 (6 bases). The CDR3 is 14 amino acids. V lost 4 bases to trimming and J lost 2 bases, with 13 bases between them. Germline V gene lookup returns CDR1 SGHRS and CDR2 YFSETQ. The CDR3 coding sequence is TGCGCCAGCAGCGAAACGGGACACCCCTACGAGCAGTACTTC. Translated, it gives CASSETGHPYEQYF. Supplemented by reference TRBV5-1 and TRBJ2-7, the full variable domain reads KAGVTQTPRYLIKTRGQQVTLSCSPISGHRSVSWYQQTPGQGLQFLFEYFSETQRNKGNFPGRFSGRQFSNSRSEMNVSTLELGDSALYLCASSETGHPYEQYFGPGTRLTVT.

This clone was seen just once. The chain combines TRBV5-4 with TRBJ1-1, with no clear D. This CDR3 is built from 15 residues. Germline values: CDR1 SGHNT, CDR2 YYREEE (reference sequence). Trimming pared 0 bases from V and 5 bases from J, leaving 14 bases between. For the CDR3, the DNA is TGTGCCAGCAGCTTGGGAGGGAGAGAGGGTACTGAAGCTTTCTTT. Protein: CASSLGGREGTEAFF.

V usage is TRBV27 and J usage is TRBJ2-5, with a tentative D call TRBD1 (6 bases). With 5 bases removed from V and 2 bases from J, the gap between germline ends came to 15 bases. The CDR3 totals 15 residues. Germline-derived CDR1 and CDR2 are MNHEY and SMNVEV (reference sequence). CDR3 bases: TGTGCCAGCAGTCCCCTGGACAGACCTCAAGAGACCCAGTACTTC. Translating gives CASSPLDRPQETQYF.

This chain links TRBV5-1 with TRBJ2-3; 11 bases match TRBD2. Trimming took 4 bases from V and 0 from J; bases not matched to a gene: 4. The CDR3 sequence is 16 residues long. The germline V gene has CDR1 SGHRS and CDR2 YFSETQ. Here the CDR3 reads CASSPGLAVSTDTQYF. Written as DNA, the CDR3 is TGCGCCAGCAGCCCGGGACTAGCGGTTAGCACAGATACGCAGTATTTT.

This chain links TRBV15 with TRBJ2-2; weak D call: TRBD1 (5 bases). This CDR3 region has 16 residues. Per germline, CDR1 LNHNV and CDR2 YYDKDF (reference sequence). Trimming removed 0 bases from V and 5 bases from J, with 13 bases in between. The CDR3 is CATSRDPREGTGELFF. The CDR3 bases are TGTGCCACCAGCAGAGATCCCAGGGAAGGTACCGGGGAGCTGTTTTTT. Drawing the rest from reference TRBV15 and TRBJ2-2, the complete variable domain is DAMVIQNPRYQVTQFGKPVTLSCSQTLNHNVMYWYQQKSSQAPKLLFHYYDKDFNNEADTPDNFQSRRPNTSFCFLDIRSPGLGDTAMYLCATSRDPREGTGELFFGEGSRLTVL.

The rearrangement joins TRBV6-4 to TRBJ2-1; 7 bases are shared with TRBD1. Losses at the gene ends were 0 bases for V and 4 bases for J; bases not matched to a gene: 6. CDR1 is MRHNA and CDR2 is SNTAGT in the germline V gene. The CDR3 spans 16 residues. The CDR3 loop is CASSDSWDRPYNEQFF. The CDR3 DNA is TGTGCCAGCAGTGACTCGTGGGACAGACCTTACAATGAGCAGTTCTTC.

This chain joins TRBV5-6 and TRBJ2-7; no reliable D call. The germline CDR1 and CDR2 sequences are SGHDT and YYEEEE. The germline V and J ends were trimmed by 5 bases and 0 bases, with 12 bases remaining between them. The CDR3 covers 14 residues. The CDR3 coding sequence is TGTGCCAGCAGGGTTTTTGGCCCCTCCTACGAGCAGTACTTC. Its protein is CASRVFGPSYEQYF.

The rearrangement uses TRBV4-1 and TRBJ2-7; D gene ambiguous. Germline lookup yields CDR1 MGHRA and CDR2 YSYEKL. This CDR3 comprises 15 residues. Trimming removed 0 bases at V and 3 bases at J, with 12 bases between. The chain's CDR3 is CASSQEAASSYEQYF. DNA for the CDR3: TGCGCCAGCAGCCAAGAGGCTGCCTCTAGCTACGAGCAGTACTTC.

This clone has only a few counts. The CDR3 region is CASSTYPGLAPYEQYF. As DNA, the CDR3 is TGTGCCAGTAGTACTTATCCGGGACTAGCGCCTTACGAGCAGTACTTC. The chain combines TRBV19 with TRBJ2-7; 10 positions match TRBD2. CDR1 and CDR2 from the germline V gene are LNHDA and SQIVND (reference sequence). This CDR3 has 16 amino acids. V shed 4 bases, J shed 4 bases, and the junction held 10 bases outside the gene matches.

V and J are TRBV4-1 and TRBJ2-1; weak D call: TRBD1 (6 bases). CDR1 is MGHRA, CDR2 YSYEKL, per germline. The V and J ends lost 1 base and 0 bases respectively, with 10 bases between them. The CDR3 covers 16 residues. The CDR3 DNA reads TGCGCCAGCAGCCAAGGAAGGGGGTCCTCCTACAATGAGCAGTTCTTC. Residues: CASSQGRGSSYNEQFF.

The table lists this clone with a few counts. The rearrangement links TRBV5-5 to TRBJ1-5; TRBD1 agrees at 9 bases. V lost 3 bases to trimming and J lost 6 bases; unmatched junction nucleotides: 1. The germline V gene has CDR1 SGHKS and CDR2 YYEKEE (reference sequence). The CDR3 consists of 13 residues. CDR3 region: CASSWDRAQPQHF. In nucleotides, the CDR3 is TGTGCCAGCAGCTGGGACAGGGCTCAGCCCCAGCATTTT.

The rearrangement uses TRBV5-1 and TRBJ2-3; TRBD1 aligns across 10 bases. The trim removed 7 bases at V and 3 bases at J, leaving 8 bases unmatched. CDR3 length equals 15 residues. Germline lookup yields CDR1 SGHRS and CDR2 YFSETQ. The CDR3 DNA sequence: TGCGCCAGCCGAACCGGGACAGGGGTTACAGATACGCAGTATTTT. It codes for CASRTGTGVTDTQYF.

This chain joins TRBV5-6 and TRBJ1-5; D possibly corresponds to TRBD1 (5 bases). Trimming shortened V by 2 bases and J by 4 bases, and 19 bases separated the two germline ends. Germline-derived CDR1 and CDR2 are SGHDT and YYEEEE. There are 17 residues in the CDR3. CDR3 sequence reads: CASSFFLAGVRNQPQHF. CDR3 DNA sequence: TGTGCCAGCAGCTTCTTCTTAGCGGGGGTTCGAAATCAGCCCCAGCATTTT.

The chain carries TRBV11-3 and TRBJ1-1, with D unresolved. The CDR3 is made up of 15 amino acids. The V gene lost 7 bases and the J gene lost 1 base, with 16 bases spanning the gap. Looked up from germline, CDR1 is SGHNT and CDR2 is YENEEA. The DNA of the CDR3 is TGTGCCAGCATGGGAGAGTCGAGGGCGAACACTGAAGCTTTCTTT. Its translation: CASMGESRANTEAFF.

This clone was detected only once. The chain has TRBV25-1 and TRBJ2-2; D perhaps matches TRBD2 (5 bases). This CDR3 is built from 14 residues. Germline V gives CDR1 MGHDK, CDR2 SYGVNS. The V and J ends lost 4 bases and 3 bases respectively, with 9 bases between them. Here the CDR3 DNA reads TGTGCCAGCAGTGTGGGGAGCTACACCGGGGAGCTGTTTTTT. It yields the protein CASSVGSYTGELFF.

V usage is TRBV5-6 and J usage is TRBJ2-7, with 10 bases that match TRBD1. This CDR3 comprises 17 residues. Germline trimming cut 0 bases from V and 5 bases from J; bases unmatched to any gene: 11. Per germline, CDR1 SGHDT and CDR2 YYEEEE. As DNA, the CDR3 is TGTGCCAGCAGCTTGGCCGGGGGGACAGGGGATAGAGACGAGCAGTACTTC. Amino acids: CASSLAGGTGDRDEQYF.

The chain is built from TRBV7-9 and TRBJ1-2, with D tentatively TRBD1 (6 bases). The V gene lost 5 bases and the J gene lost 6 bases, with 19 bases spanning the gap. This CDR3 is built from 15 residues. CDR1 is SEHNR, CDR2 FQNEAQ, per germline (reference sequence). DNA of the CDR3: TGTGCCAGCAGCGCGCACAGGGCGGCTCCGGATGGCTACACCTTC. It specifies CASSAHRAAPDGYTF.

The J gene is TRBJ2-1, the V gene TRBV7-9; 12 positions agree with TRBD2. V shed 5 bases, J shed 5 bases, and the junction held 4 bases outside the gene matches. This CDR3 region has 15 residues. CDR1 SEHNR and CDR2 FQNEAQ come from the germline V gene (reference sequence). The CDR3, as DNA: TGTGCCAGCAGCCCCAGACTAGCGGGAGACAATGAGCAGTTCTTC. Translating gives CASSPRLAGDNEQFF.